The 22 T cell receptor beta chains in this list originate from one sample, sequenced in a study of blood T cell repertoires in COVID-19. TCRdb keeps only in-frame clones here, not all; method: immunoSEQ multiplex PCR. Of approximately 150,000 clones detected, 70% to 90% appear once; the ten largest clones hold approximately 1%. Sequencing was carried out using peripheral blood. The receptors were gathered from a man aged 35-49 years with acute or convalescent COVID-19.

This clone was detected only once. This chain uses TRBV6-6 with TRBJ1-4, with D perhaps TRBD1 (6 bases). The CDR3 spans 17 residues. CDR1 and CDR2 from the germline V gene are MNHNY and SVGAGI (reference sequence). V was trimmed by 5 bases and J by 4 bases, leaving 20 bases between them. The CDR3 reads CASSRGAIGAGNEKLFF. The DNA for the CDR3 is TGTGCCAGCAGTCGGGGGGCGATCGGGGCGGGTAATGAAAAACTGTTTTTT.

This chain uses TRBV6-6 with TRBJ1-2; no definite D call. The CDR3 runs to 14 residues. Looked up from germline, CDR1 is MNHNY and CDR2 is SVGAGI (reference sequence). Trimming left V 2 bases short and J 3 bases short, with 10 bases between. The CDR3 sequence is CASSYADKDYGYTF. CDR3 coding DNA: TGTGCCAGCAGTTACGCCGACAAGGACTATGGCTACACCTTC.

The CDR3 protein is CAISGVETGELFF. The CDR3 nucleotides read TGTGCCATCAGTGGCGTAGAAACCGGGGAGCTGTTTTTT. This rearrangement joins TRBV10-3 to TRBJ2-2; D gene uncertain. The V end was cut by 4 bases, the J end by 5 bases, with 8 bases between. Germline V gene data show CDR1 as ENHRY and CDR2 as SYGVKD. The CDR3 runs 13 residues.

The rearrangement links TRBV21-1 to TRBJ1-1; the table's D call, TRBD1, was not checked against the DNA. TRBV21-1 is classified as a pseudogene. This CDR3 is built from 15 residues. Here the CDR3 DNA reads TGTGCCTTACAAAGGGGCAGGGGGCGGAACACTGAAGCTTTCTTT. This sequence encodes CALQRGRGRNTEAFF.

This clone was observed a few times. The V and J genes are TRBV11-2 and TRBJ2-1; D might be TRBD2 (5 bases). CDR1 is SGHAT, CDR2 FQNNGV, per germline. CDR3 size: 14 residues. Trimming removed 5 bases at V and 1 base at J, with 9 bases between. The CDR3 reads CASSAGLSYNEQFF. CDR3 in DNA: TGTGCCAGCAGCGCGGGCCTTTCCTACAATGAGCAGTTCTTC. Using reference TRBV11-2 and TRBJ2-1 for the parts outside the CDR3, the full variable domain is EAGVAQSPRYKIIEKRQSVAFWCNPISGHATLYWYQQILGQGPKLLIQFQNNGVVDDSQLPKDRFSAERLKGVDSTLKIQPAKLEDSAVYLCASSAGLSYNEQFFGPGTRLTVL.

The CDR3 DNA follows: TGTGCCAGCAGGACCGGGACAGGGGGCGAGGAAGCTTTCTTT. Translating it yields CASRTGTGGEEAFF. The rearrangement links TRBV2 to TRBJ1-1, with 12 bases fitting TRBD1. The CDR3 covers 14 residues. V gave up 6 bases and J gave up 8 bases; unmatched junction bases: 7. CDR1 is SNHLY, CDR2 FYNNEI, per germline.

This clone has more than one count but fewer than ten. V gene TRBV6-4 combines with J gene TRBJ1-6; D possibly corresponds to TRBD1 (6 bases). The CDR3 spans 13 residues. V dropped 8 bases and J dropped 1 base, with 6 bases sitting between them. Per germline, CDR1 MRHNA and CDR2 SNTAGT. The CDR3 region is CASGTSYNSPLHF. In DNA, the CDR3 is TGTGCCAGCGGGACATCCTATAATTCACCCCTCCACTTT.

The V gene is TRBV6-2 or TRBV6-3, the J gene TRBJ1-1, with 8 bases aligning to TRBD1. CDR1 is MNHEY, CDR2 SVGEGT, per germline. CDR3 length equals 17 residues. The ends lost 1 base at V and 4 bases at J; junction bases unmatched: 11. CDR3 region: CASSYWGKVTGGTEAFF. For the CDR3, the DNA is TGTGCCAGCAGTTACTGGGGGAAAGTTACAGGGGGCACTGAAGCTTTCTTT.

The chain carries TRBV9 and TRBJ2-3, with 14 positions matching TRBD2. This CDR3 has 16 amino acids. Germline CDR1 is SGDLS and CDR2 is YYNGEE. Trimming removed 3 bases from V and 3 bases from J; junction bases left unmatched: 3. The CDR3 sequence: CASSAGLAGGTDTQYF. DNA of the CDR3: TGTGCCAGCAGCGCTGGACTAGCGGGGGGAACAGATACGCAGTATTTT. Looking up the rest from reference TRBV9 and TRBJ2-3 gives the full variable domain: DSGVTQTPKHLITATGQRVTLRCSPRSGDLSVYWYQQSLDQGLQFLIQYYNGEERAKGNILERFSAQQFPDLHSELNLSSLELGDSALYFCASSAGLAGGTDTQYFGPGTRLTVL.

The rearrangement joins TRBV27 to TRBJ2-6; TRBD2 might be the D (5 bases). Germline CDR1 reads MNHEY; CDR2 reads SMNVEV (reference sequence). The CDR3 covers 16 residues. V shed 5 bases and J shed 0 bases, with 11 bases lying between them. The chain's CDR3 is CASSLRRGSGANVLTF. The CDR3 DNA is TGTGCCAGCAGTCTGCGCCGGGGCTCTGGGGCCAACGTCCTGACTTTC.

The rearrangement uses TRBV21-1 and TRBJ2-5; the table assigns TRBD2, which was not confirmed against the DNA. TRBV21-1 is termed a pseudogene. The CDR3 sequence is 15 residues long. The CDR3 here is CASRGGPPRQETQYF. The CDR3 DNA reads TGTGCCAGCAGGGGGGGGCCCCCGCGCCAAGAGACCCAGTACTTC.

This clone was recorded only once. The J gene is TRBJ1-1, the V gene TRBV9; D is possibly TRBD1 (5 bases). The CDR3 consists of 14 residues. Germline values: CDR1 SGDLS, CDR2 YYNGEE. V lost 6 bases, J lost 1 base, and 13 bases lay in between. CDR3 DNA sequence: TGTGCCAGCACCCCTACAGGCTCGAACACTGAAGCTTTCTTT. This gives the protein CASTPTGSNTEAFF.

This chain connects TRBV7-2 to TRBJ2-7, with 12 bases that match TRBD2. Germline V gene lookup returns CDR1 SGHTA and CDR2 FQGNSA. This CDR3 has 16 amino acids. V trimming: 5 bases; J trimming: 2 bases; junction bases outside the gene matches: 7. DNA for the CDR3: TGTGCCAGCAGCCCCCAAGGACTAGCGGGGACCTACGAGCAGTACTTC. Its protein product is CASSPQGLAGTYEQYF.

The rearrangement joins TRBV4-1 to TRBJ2-7, with D maybe TRBD1 (7 bases). The germline V and J ends were trimmed by 0 bases and 1 base, with 13 bases remaining between them. Germline CDR1 MGHRA, CDR2 YSYEKL. The CDR3 covers 16 residues. The CDR3 DNA follows: TGCGCCAGCAGCCAAGATCCAGGGGGGCGTTCCTACGAGCAGTACTTC. Translating gives CASSQDPGGRSYEQYF.

The J gene is TRBJ2-2, the V gene TRBV4-1; D not certain. The germline gives CDR1 MGHRA, CDR2 YSYEKL. Trimming cost V 0 bases and J 6 bases, with 8 bases left between them. The CDR3 loop spans 14 amino acids. The CDR3 region has the DNA TGCGCCAGCAGCCAAGATAACAATCCCGGGGAGCTGTTTTTT. Its translation is CASSQDNNPGELFF.

This chain links TRBV19 with TRBJ1-1; 12 nucleotides agree with TRBD1. The V segment lost 8 bases and the J segment 1 base; nucleotides outside the gene matches: 8. Germline V gives CDR1 LNHDA, CDR2 SQIVND (reference sequence). The length of the CDR3 is 16 residues. CDR3 in amino acids: CASEGQGAGWNTEAFF. The CDR3 DNA reads as TGTGCCAGTGAGGGACAGGGGGCTGGGTGGAACACTGAAGCTTTCTTT.

V usage is TRBV27 and J usage is TRBJ1-6; 8 nucleotides line up with TRBD1. The germline gives CDR1 MNHEY, CDR2 SMNVEV (reference sequence). J gave up 8 bases and V 5 bases, and 5 bases lay outside the gene matches. The CDR3 is 14 amino acids. The CDR3 DNA reads as TGTGCCAGCAGTGAGGACAGGGTCTATTCACCCCTCCACTTT. The encoded protein is CASSEDRVYSPLHF.

This chain connects TRBV4-2 to TRBJ1-2, with D uncertain. This CDR3 spans 15 amino acids. V was clipped by 0 bases and J by 2 bases, with 10 bases between them. The germline CDR1 and CDR2 sequences are LGHNA and YNFKEQ. The CDR3 DNA sequence: TGTGCCAGCAGCCAAGATGGGCAGCCAAACTATGGCTACACCTTC. Amino acid sequence: CASSQDGQPNYGYTF.

The chain joins TRBV5-5 to TRBJ1-1, with a weak D call TRBD1 (6 bases). This CDR3 has 14 amino acids. V shed 2 bases and J shed 0 bases, with 8 bases lying between them. CDR1 and CDR2 (germline): SGHKS, YYEKEE (reference sequence). DNA of the CDR3: TGTGCCAGCAGCTTAAGGACAGTGAACACTGAAGCTTTCTTT. Its translation: CASSLRTVNTEAFF.

This rearrangement joins TRBV7-9 to TRBJ1-2, with D perhaps TRBD1 (5 bases). Germline CDR1 is SEHNR and CDR2 is FQNEAQ (reference sequence). The V and J ends lost 3 bases and 3 bases respectively, with 11 bases between them. The CDR3 is 14 amino acids. Here the CDR3 reads CASSFGETDYGYTF. As DNA, the CDR3 is TGTGCCAGCAGCTTCGGTGAGACAGACTATGGCTACACCTTC.

Here the CDR3 reads CASSSPSGQGTDTQYF. CDR3 sequence (DNA): TGTGCCAGCAGTTCGCCTAGCGGTCAAGGCACAGATACGCAGTATTTT. The chain is built from TRBV6-5 and TRBJ2-3; TRBD2 matches at 7 bases. The CDR3 is made up of 16 amino acids. Germline values: CDR1 MNHEY, CDR2 SVGAGI. The junction had 8 bases not matched to a gene; V was cut back by 4 bases and J by 1 base.

This chain links TRBV7-2 with TRBJ2-3; 10 bases are a match to TRBD2. This CDR3 has 16 residues. J lost 0 bases, V lost 1 base, and 1 base had no gene match. Germline CDR1 is SGHTA and CDR2 is FQGNSA. CDR3 loop: CASSLELAGSTDTQYF. Written as DNA, the CDR3 is TGTGCCAGCAGCTTAGAACTAGCGGGGAGCACAGATACGCAGTATTTT. The whole variable domain, remainder taken from reference TRBV7-2 and TRBJ2-3, is GAGVSQSPSNKVTEKGKDVELRCDPISGHTALYWYRQSLGQGLEFLIYFQGNSAPDKSGLPSDRFSAERTGGSVSTLTIQRTQQEDSAVYLCASSLELAGSTDTQYFGPGTRLTVL.